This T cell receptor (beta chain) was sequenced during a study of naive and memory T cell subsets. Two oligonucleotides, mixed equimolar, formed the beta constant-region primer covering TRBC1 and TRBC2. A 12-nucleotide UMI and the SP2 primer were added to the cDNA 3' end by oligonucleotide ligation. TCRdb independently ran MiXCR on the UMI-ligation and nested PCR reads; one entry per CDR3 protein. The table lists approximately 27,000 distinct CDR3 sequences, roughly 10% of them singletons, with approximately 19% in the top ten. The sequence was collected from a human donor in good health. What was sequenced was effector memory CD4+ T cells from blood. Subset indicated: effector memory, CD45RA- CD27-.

The CDR3 coding sequence is TGTGCCAGCAGCCAAGAAGTAAGAAACAGCTACAATCAGCCCCAGCATTTT. Protein sequence: CASSQEVRNSYNQPQHF. V gene TRBV14 combines with J gene TRBJ1-5; D is undetermined. CDR1 SGHDN and CDR2 FVKESK come from the germline V gene. The germline V and J ends were trimmed by 0 bases and 3 bases, with 15 bases remaining between them. There are 17 residues in the CDR3.